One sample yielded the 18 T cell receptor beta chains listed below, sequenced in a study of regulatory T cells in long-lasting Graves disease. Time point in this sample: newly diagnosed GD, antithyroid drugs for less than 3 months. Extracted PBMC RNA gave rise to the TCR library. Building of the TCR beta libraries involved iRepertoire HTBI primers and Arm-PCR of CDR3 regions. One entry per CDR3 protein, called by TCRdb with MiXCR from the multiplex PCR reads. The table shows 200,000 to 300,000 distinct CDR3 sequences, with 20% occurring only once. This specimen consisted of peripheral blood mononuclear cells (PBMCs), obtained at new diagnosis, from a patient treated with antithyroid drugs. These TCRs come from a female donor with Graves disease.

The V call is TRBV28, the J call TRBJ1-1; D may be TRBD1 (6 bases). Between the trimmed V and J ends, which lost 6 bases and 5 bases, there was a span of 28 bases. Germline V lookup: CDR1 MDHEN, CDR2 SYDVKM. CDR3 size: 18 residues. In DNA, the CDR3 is TGTGCCAGCAGACCTGCGCTAGGGGGGAAACGCGAGGGGACTGAAGCTTTCTTT. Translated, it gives CASRPALGGKREGTEAFF.

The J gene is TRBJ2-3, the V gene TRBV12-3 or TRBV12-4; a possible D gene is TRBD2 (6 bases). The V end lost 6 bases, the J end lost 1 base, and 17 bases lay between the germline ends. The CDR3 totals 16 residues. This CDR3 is CASSSGRTAGTDTQYF. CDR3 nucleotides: TGTGCCAGCAGCTCTGGGAGGACGGCGGGCACAGATACGCAGTATTTT.

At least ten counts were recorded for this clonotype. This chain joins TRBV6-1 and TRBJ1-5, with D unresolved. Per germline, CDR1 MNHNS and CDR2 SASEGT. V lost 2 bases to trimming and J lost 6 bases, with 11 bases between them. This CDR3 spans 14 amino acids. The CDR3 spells CASSETGWGQPQHF. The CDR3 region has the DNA TGTGCCAGCAGTGAAACGGGATGGGGTCAGCCCCAGCATTTT.

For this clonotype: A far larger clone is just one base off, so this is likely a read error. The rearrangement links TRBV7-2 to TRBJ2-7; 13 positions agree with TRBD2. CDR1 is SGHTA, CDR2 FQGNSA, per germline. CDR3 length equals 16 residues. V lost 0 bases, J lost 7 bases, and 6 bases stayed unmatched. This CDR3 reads CASSLAGLAGRREQYF. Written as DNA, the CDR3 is TGTGCCAGCAGCTTAGCGGGACTAGCGGGGAGGCGTGAGCAGTACTTC.

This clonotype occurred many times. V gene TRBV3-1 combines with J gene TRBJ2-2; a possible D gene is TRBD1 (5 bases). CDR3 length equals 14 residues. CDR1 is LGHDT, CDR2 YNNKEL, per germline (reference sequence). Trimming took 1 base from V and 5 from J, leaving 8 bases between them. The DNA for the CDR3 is TGTGCCAGCAGCCAAGTTGCAGGGACCGGGGAGCTGTTTTTT. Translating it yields CASSQVAGTGELFF.

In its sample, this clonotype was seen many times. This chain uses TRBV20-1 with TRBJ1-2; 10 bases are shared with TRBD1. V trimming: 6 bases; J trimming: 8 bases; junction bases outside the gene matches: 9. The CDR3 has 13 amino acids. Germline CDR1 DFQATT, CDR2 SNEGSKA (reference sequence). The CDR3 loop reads CSADRGSSGGYTF. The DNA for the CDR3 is TGCAGTGCGGACAGGGGGTCATCGGGGGGCTACACCTTC.

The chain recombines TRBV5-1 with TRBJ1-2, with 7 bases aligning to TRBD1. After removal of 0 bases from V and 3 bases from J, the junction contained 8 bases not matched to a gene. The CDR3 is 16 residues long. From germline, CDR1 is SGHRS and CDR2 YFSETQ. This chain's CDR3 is CASSLEQGIVDYGYTF. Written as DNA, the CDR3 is TGCGCCAGCAGCTTGGAACAGGGGATAGTTGACTATGGCTACACCTTC. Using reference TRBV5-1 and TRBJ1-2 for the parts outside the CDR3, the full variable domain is KAGVTQTPRYLIKTRGQQVTLSCSPISGHRSVSWYQQTPGQGLQFLFEYFSETQRNKGNFPGRFSGRQFSNSRSEMNVSTLELGDSALYLCASSLEQGIVDYGYTFGSGTRLTVV.

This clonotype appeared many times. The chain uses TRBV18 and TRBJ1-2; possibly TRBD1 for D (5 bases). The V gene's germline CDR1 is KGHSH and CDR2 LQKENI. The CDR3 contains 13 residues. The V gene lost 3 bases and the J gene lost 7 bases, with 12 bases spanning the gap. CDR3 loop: CASSPQGLGGYTF. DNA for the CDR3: TGTGCCAGCTCACCTCAGGGTTTAGGTGGCTACACCTTC.

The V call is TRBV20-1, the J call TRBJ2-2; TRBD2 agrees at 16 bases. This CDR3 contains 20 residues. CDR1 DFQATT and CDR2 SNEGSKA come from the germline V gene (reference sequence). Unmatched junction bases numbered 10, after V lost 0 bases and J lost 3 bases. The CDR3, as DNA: TGCAGTGCTAGAGAAGATCCCGGGACTAGCGGGAGGGGGGACACCGGGGAGCTGTTTTTT. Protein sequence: CSAREDPGTSGRGDTGELFF.

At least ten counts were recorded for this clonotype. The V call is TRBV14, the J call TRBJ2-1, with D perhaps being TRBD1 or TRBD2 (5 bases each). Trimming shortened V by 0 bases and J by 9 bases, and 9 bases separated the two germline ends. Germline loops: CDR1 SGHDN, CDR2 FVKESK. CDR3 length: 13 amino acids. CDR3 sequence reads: CASSQDLGTEQFF. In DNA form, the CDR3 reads TGTGCCAGCAGCCAAGATCTGGGGACTGAGCAGTTCTTC.

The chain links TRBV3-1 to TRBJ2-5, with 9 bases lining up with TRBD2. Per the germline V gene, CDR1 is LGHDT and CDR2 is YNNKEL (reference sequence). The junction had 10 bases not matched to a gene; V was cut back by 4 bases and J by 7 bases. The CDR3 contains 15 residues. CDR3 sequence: CASSPCGGAAGTQYF. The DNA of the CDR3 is TGTGCCAGCAGCCCTTGCGGGGGGGCCGCGGGGACCCAGTACTTC.

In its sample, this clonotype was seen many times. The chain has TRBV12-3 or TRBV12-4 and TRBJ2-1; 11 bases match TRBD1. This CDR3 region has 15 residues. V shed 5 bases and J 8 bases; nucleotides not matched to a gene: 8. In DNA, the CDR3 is TGTGCCAGCAGTCCTCGGACAGGGGGCAAGGATGAGCAGTTCTTC. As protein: CASSPRTGGKDEQFF.

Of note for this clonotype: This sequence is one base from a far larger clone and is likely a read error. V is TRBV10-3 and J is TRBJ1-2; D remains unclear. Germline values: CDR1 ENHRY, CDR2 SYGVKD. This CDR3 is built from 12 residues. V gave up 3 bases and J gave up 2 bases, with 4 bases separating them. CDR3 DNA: TGTGCCATCAGTGAAGGGAACTATGGCTACACCTTC. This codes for CAISEGNYGYTF.

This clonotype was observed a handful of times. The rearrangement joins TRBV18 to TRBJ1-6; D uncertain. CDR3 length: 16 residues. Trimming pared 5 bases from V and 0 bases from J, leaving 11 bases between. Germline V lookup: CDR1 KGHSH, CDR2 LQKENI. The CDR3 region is CASSTQLSSYNSPLHF. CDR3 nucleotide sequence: TGTGCCAGCTCAACCCAGTTGAGCTCCTATAATTCACCCCTCCACTTT.

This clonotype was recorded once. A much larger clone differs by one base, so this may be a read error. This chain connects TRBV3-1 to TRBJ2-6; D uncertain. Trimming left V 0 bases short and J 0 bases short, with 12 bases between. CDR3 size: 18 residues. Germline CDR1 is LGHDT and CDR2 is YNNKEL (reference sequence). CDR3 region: CASSQDATLGSGANVLTF. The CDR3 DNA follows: TGTGCCAGCAGCCAAGATGCCACCTTGGGCTCTGGGGCCAACGTCCTGACTTTC.

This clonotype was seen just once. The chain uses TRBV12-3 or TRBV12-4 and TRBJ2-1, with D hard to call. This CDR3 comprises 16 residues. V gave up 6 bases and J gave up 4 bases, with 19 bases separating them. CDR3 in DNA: TGTGCCAGCAGCCCAAGTCGCGTGACACCTTACAATGAGCAGTTCTTC. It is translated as CASSPSRVTPYNEQFF.

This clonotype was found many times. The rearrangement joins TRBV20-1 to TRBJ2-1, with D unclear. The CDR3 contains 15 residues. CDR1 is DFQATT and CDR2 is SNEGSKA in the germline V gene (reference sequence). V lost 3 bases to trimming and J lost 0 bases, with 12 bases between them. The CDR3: CSASRNTDSYNEQFF. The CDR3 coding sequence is TGCAGTGCTAGTAGGAACACAGACTCCTACAATGAGCAGTTCTTC.

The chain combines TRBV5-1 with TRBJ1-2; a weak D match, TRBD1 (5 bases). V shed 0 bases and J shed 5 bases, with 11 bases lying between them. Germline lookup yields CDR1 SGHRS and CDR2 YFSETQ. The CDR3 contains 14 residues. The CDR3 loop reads CASSLEDGGYGYTF. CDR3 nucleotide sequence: TGCGCCAGCAGCTTGGAAGACGGGGGTTATGGCTACACCTTC.